This is a list of T cell receptor beta chains from one sample in a study of blood T cell repertoires in COVID-19. Some clones are missing from TCRdb's copy, which holds only in-frame ones; the method was immunoSEQ multiplex PCR. The sample holds 100,000 to 120,000 clones, 70% to 90% seen once. The specimen was peripheral blood. These receptor sequences come from a human donor in a cohort sampled during active COVID-19. CDR3s leave out the opening cysteine and the closing phenylalanine or tryptophan. Each record gives: V gene, J gene, clone size, D gene, CDR3 protein. D genes are given only for firm matches. The size field is filled for only some rows; it gives once, few, many or a size class.

V: TRBV6-4; J: TRBJ2-1; size: few; D: TRBD1; CDR3: ASSAPTGTGGNEQF
V: TRBV9; J: TRBJ2-7; size: .; D: TRBD1; CDR3: ASARGQGGYEQY
V: TRBV7-6; J: TRBJ2-1; size: .; D: TRBD1; CDR3: ASSLAPTGGSNEQF
V: TRBV12-3/TRBV12-4; J: TRBJ2-7; size: .; D: TRBD2; CDR3: ASTSGTYEQY
V: TRBV11-3; J: TRBJ2-7; size: .; D: TRBD2; CDR3: ASSRLSGDEQY
V: TRBV2; J: TRBJ2-3; size: .; D: .; CDR3: ASSRGREADTQY
V: TRBV12-3/TRBV12-4; J: TRBJ1-2; size: once; D: TRBD1; CDR3: ASSSTGGCT
V: TRBV11-2; J: TRBJ2-5; size: .; D: .; CDR3: ASSLEPEQETQY
V: TRBV6-6; J: TRBJ2-3; size: once; D: .; CDR3: ASSYSRGPTDTQY
V: TRBV19; J: TRBJ2-1; size: .; D: TRBD2; CDR3: ASSMIFLGLAGGPKNYNEQF
V: TRBV7-2; J: TRBJ2-7; size: .; D: TRBD2; CDR3: ASSLGSQRGTYEQY
V: TRBV11-2; J: TRBJ2-3; size: .; D: .; CDR3: ASSHTDTQY
V: TRBV5-5; J: TRBJ2-6; size: .; D: .; CDR3: ASSLDGGSGANVLT
V: TRBV23-1; J: TRBJ2-2; size: .; D: TRBD2; CDR3: ASNLGLAESWWNTGELF
V: TRBV28; J: TRBJ2-7; size: .; D: TRBD1; CDR3: ASSLTSGTGSSYEQY
V: TRBV6-6; J: TRBJ1-2; size: .; D: .; CDR3: ASSYSSNDGYT
V: TRBV7-9; J: TRBJ2-3; size: .; D: TRBD2; CDR3: ASSPSGVSTDTQY
V: TRBV7-9; J: TRBJ1-1; size: .; D: TRBD1; CDR3: ASSLGDRDTEAF
V: TRBV25-1; J: TRBJ2-2; size: .; D: TRBD2; CDR3: ASSNRLAPNTGELF
V: TRBV10-1; J: TRBJ2-1; size: .; D: TRBD2; CDR3: ASSGGGAGDSSSYNEQF
V: TRBV13; J: TRBJ2-1; size: .; D: TRBD2; CDR3: ASSFLAGVENNEQF
V: TRBV4-3; J: TRBJ2-1; size: once; D: TRBD2; CDR3: ASSVRLAGSPNEQF
V: TRBV5-4; J: TRBJ1-1; size: .; D: .; CDR3: ASRTRVNTEAF